Below are 20 T cell receptor beta chains sequenced from a single sample in a study of post-analysis software for immune sequencing data. Findings and caveats of the study: Comparison of patients with controls showed five TRBV segments more frequent in patients, TRBV5-6, TRBV5-1 and TRBV20-1 among them.

These receptors' antigens are unknown. The authors incorporated unique molecular identifiers into the TCR beta cDNA libraries. TCRdb processed the PCR reads anew with MiXCR; each CDR3 protein has one entry. This table holds fewer than 850,000 distinct CDR3 sequences, about 43% found once. Sequencing was done on a sample of blood. These receptors were collected from a girl between 5 and 17 years old with multiple sclerosis.

This clonotype was seen only a few times. CDR3 loop: CASSRSLAGGVEQFF. The CDR3 DNA follows: TGTGCCAGCAGCCGATCACTAGCGGGAGGGGTTGAGCAGTTCTTC. The rearrangement uses TRBV7-2 and TRBJ2-1; 13 bases fit TRBD2. This CDR3 contains 15 residues. Germline loops: CDR1 SGHTA, CDR2 FQGNSA. The V segment lost 5 bases and the J segment 9 bases; nucleotides outside the gene matches: 7.

V and J are TRBV6-4 and TRBJ2-1, with 11 bases that match TRBD2. The CDR3 consists of 15 residues. The ends lost 4 bases at V and 5 bases at J; junction bases unmatched: 4. Germline V lookup: CDR1 MRHNA, CDR2 SNTAGT. The CDR3 sequence: CASSARLAGNNEQFF. The CDR3 DNA is TGTGCCAGCAGTGCCCGACTAGCGGGAAACAATGAGCAGTTCTTC.

The J gene is TRBJ2-3, the V gene TRBV5-1; 8 nucleotides align to TRBD2. Trimming took 1 base from V and 0 from J; bases not matched to a gene: 1. The CDR3 runs 15 residues. The germline CDR1 and CDR2 sequences are SGHRS and YFSETQ. DNA for the CDR3: TGCGCCAGCAGCTTGAGGACTAGCAGCACAGATACGCAGTATTTT. Amino acid sequence: CASSLRTSSTDTQYF.

In this sample, this clonotype turned up a few times. V and J are TRBV5-5 and TRBJ2-1, with 12 bases aligning to TRBD2. The trim removed 4 bases at V and 3 bases at J, leaving 5 bases unmatched. The CDR3 totals 16 residues. Looked up from germline, CDR1 is SGHKS and CDR2 is YYEKEE (reference sequence). The CDR3, as DNA: TGTGCCAGCAGCATGACTAGCGGGAGTATCTACAATGAGCAGTTCTTC. Amino acids: CASSMTSGSIYNEQFF.

This clonotype was picked up a small number of times. The genes are TRBV5-1 and TRBJ2-3; 9 bases agree with TRBD2. The CDR3 is 17 residues long. Looked up from germline, CDR1 is SGHRS and CDR2 is YFSETQ. V was clipped by 5 bases and J by 3 bases; unmatched bases: 13. The CDR3 DNA reads TGCGCCAGCAGACAAGCCCTTAGCGGGAGTGGAACAGATACGCAGTATTTT. As protein: CASRQALSGSGTDTQYF.

The chain has TRBV12-3 or TRBV12-4 and TRBJ2-7; no clear D gene. Deletions cut 4 bases from V and 5 bases from J, with 12 bases between. This CDR3 has 13 residues. The CDR3 DNA reads as TGTGCCAGCAGTTCCTTGGTGTCCCACGAGCAGTACTTC. Protein sequence: CASSSLVSHEQYF.

The chain uses TRBV3-1 and TRBJ2-6; the D gene is possibly TRBD1 (6 bases). V lost 3 bases to trimming and J lost 7 bases, with 16 bases between them. The CDR3 has 16 amino acids. Germline V gene sequence: CDR1 LGHDT, CDR2 YNNKEL (reference sequence). CDR3 bases: TGTGCCAGCAGCCACCTTCAGGGGAGAAGAGCCAACGTCCTGACTTTC. It yields the protein CASSHLQGRRANVLTF.

About this clonotype itself: One end of the junction does not line up with germline, which may come from a read error. The chain links TRBV18 to TRBJ2-3; weak D call: TRBD2 (6 bases). The CDR3 length is 15 residues. Germline assignment: CDR1 KGHSH and CDR2 LQKENI. The CDR3 bases are TGTGCCGGCTCACGGGACGGGACTAGCACAGATACGCAGTATTTT. Translating it yields CAGSRDGTSTDTQYF.

The chain employs TRBV7-3 and TRBJ2-5, with D hard to call. The CDR3 runs to 13 residues. Germline-derived CDR1 and CDR2 are SGHTA and FQGTGA. Trimming left V 1 base short and J 5 bases short, with 8 bases between. The CDR3 sequence is CASSLNPVETQYF. CDR3 nucleotide sequence: TGTGCCAGCAGCTTAAACCCCGTGGAGACCCAGTACTTC.

A few counts support this clonotype. This chain joins TRBV5-6 and TRBJ2-5; 7 bases are shared with TRBD2. Germline CDR1 and CDR2: SGHDT and YYEEEE. CDR3 length: 16 amino acids. V dropped 3 bases and J dropped 3; count of bases not matched to a gene: 11. The CDR3 bases are TGTGCCAGCAGCTCCCGCAGTAGCGGGTGGGAAGAGACCCAGTACTTC. This encodes CASSSRSSGWEETQYF. Drawing the rest from reference TRBV5-6 and TRBJ2-5, the complete variable domain is DAGVTQSPTHLIKTRGQQVTLRCSPKSGHDTVSWYQQALGQGPQFIFQYYEEEERQRGNFPDRFSGHQFPNYSSELNVNALLLGDSALYLCASSSRSSGWEETQYFGPGTRLLVL.

This sequence joins TRBV6-2 or TRBV6-3 and TRBJ2-7; TRBD1 matches 7 bases. The trim removed 5 bases at V and 3 bases at J, leaving 10 bases unmatched. The CDR3 is made up of 15 amino acids. Germline CDR1 and CDR2: MNHEY and SVGEGT. The CDR3, as DNA: TGTGCCAGCAGTCGCGATGACAGGGACCTCTACGAGCAGTACTTC. It codes for CASSRDDRDLYEQYF.

The chain has TRBV29-1 and TRBJ1-1; TRBD1 is a possible D gene (6 bases). There are 13 residues in the CDR3. The germline gives CDR1 SQVTM, CDR2 ANQGSEA. With 4 bases removed from V and 5 bases from J, the gap between germline ends came to 14 bases. CDR3 nucleotides: TGCAGCGTTGTACCGGGGGCGCGAACTGAAGCTTTCTTT. Encoded protein: CSVVPGARTEAFF. The whole variable domain, remainder taken from reference TRBV29-1 and TRBJ1-1, is SAVISQKPSRDICQRGTSLTIQCQVDSQVTMMFWYRQQPGQSLTLIATANQGSEATYESGFVIDKFPISRPNLTFSTLTVSNMSPEDSSIYLCSVVPGARTEAFFGQGTRLTVV.

The chain has TRBV4-2 and TRBJ1-2; D is possibly TRBD1 (5 bases). The CDR3 runs to 15 residues. Germline-derived CDR1 and CDR2 are LGHNA and YNFKEQ. Trimming pared 1 base from V and 5 bases from J, leaving 14 bases between. The CDR3 DNA reads as TGTGCCAGCAGCCAAGTTGCAGGGCGGGAGTATGGCTACACCTTC. Protein product: CASSQVAGREYGYTF.

As for this clonotype: One end of the junction does not line up with germline, which may come from a read error. CDR3 in DNA: TGCGCCGGCAGCTTCGACAGGGGAGGACGGGAGACCCAGTACTTC. Translation gives CAGSFDRGGRETQYF. This sequence joins TRBV5-1 and TRBJ2-5, with 8 bases that match TRBD1. The CDR3 contains 15 residues. Germline V gene data show CDR1 as SGHRS and CDR2 as YFSETQ.

The chain joins TRBV4-1 to TRBJ2-5; possibly TRBD2 for D (5 bases). This CDR3 has 16 amino acids. Germline V gene sequence: CDR1 MGHRA, CDR2 YSYEKL. V was trimmed by 4 bases and J by 0 bases, leaving 15 bases between them. CDR3 sequence (DNA): TGCGCCAGCAGCCGAAAGAATCCGGGAAACCAAGAGACCCAGTACTTC. It codes for CASSRKNPGNQETQYF.

The chain carries TRBV5-1 and TRBJ1-1; D may be TRBD1 (6 bases). This CDR3 contains 13 residues. Germline-derived CDR1 and CDR2 are SGHRS and YFSETQ. The V and J ends lost 0 bases and 10 bases respectively, with 13 bases between them. CDR3 in DNA: TGCGCCAGCAGCTTGGAAGACACAGGGCTAGCTTTCTTT. Encoded protein: CASSLEDTGLAFF. Variable domain in full (rest from reference TRBV5-1 and TRBJ1-1): KAGVTQTPRYLIKTRGQQVTLSCSPISGHRSVSWYQQTPGQGLQFLFEYFSETQRNKGNFPGRFSGRQFSNSRSEMNVSTLELGDSALYLCASSLEDTGLAFFGQGTRLTVV.

The chain recombines TRBV27 with TRBJ2-3; 10 nucleotides agree with TRBD2. The J segment lost 3 bases and the V segment lost 5 bases, leaving 8 bases of the junction unmatched. Per the germline V gene, CDR1 is MNHEY and CDR2 is SMNVEV (reference sequence). This CDR3 spans 16 amino acids. CDR3 bases: TGTGCCAGCAGTCCTCAAGCGGGAGGGTTTACAGATACGCAGTATTTT. Translated, it gives CASSPQAGGFTDTQYF.

The table lists this clonotype with a few counts. This chain uses TRBV12-3 or TRBV12-4 with TRBJ2-1; 9 nucleotides align to TRBD1. The CDR3 totals 16 residues. V lost 6 bases, J lost 0 bases, and 6 bases stayed unmatched. This CDR3 is CASRKTGGISYNEQFF. CDR3 coding DNA: TGTGCCAGCAGGAAAACAGGGGGCATCTCCTACAATGAGCAGTTCTTC.

The V call is TRBV6-2 or TRBV6-3, the J call TRBJ2-7, with 7 positions matching TRBD1. The CDR3 has 14 amino acids. V was pared by 0 bases and J by 10 bases, with 9 bases of the junction left unmatched. From germline, CDR1 is MNHEY and CDR2 SVGEGT. Written as DNA, the CDR3 is TGTGCCAGCAGTTACTCCGGCGACAGGGTACGACAGTACTTC. It specifies CASSYSGDRVRQYF.

This clonotype has just one count. J is TRBJ2-7 and V is TRBV5-1; 7 bases map to TRBD2. Germline-derived CDR1 and CDR2 are SGHRS and YFSETQ. The CDR3 has 14 residues. V dropped 3 bases and J dropped 3; count of bases not matched to a gene: 6. The CDR3 spells CASSSGGNLYEQYV. As DNA, the CDR3 is TGCGCCAGCAGCTCGGGGGGAAACCTCTACGAGCAGTACGTC.